These 22 T cell receptor beta chains share one sample of origin, sequenced in a study of early T cells in non-severe SARS-CoV-2 infection. MiXCR, run by TCRdb on the 5' RACE reads, gives a single entry per CDR3 protein. In the table there are tens of thousands of distinct CDR3 sequences, about 5.2% of which are singletons. The source material was whole blood, sampled at baseline. The receptor set was obtained from an adult who was a healthcare worker with PCR-confirmed SARS-CoV-2 infection or an uninfected control (not recorded which).

Many counts were recorded for this clonotype. The chain has TRBV29-1 and TRBJ1-1; a weak D match, TRBD1 (5 bases). Looked up from germline, CDR1 is SQVTM and CDR2 is ANQGSEA. Trimming pared 6 bases from V and 5 bases from J, leaving 19 bases between. CDR3 length: 14 residues. CDR3 nucleotides: TGCAGCGTCCGGGGAGGCCACGGGGGGACTGAAGCTTTCTTT. It is translated as CSVRGGHGGTEAFF.

This clonotype was observed at least ten times. The V and J genes are TRBV18 and TRBJ1-1; 8 positions match TRBD1. The CDR3 sequence is 13 residues long. V was pared by 4 bases and J by 7 bases, with 5 bases of the junction left unmatched. The germline V gene encodes CDR1 KGHSH and CDR2 LQKENI. In DNA form, the CDR3 reads TGTGCCAGCTCACGGACAGGGCCGGATGAAGCTTTCTTT. This encodes CASSRTGPDEAFF.

With regard to this clonotype: A much bigger clone sits one base away, suggesting this may be a read error. The chain has TRBV3-1 and TRBJ2-1; D unclear. The CDR3 contains 15 residues. In germline, CDR1 is LGHDT, CDR2 YNNKEL (reference sequence). Trimming removed 3 bases at V and 8 bases at J, with 17 bases between. In DNA, the CDR3 is TGTGCCAGCAGCCATGATACACTATTGAACGATGAGCAGTTCTTC. Protein sequence: CASSHDTLLNDEQFF.

This clonotype has a count of ten or more. CDR3 amino acids: CASSVERDSYSGANVLTF. CDR3 bases: TGTGCCAGCAGCGTAGAGAGGGACAGCTACTCTGGGGCCAACGTCCTGACTTTC. V is TRBV9 and J is TRBJ2-6, with 7 bases identical to TRBD1. The V gene's germline CDR1 is SGDLS and CDR2 YYNGEE. J lost 0 bases, V lost 0 bases, and 6 bases had no gene match. CDR3 length: 18 residues.

This clonotype was observed many times. J is TRBJ1-1 and V is TRBV12-3 or TRBV12-4; D is possibly TRBD1 (6 bases). V shed 3 bases and J shed 1 base, with 9 bases lying between them. This CDR3 comprises 14 residues. The CDR3 DNA is TGTGCCAGCAGTTTCAGGGGACCGAACACTGAAGCTTTCTTT. It specifies CASSFRGPNTEAFF.

This clonotype appeared a few times. This sequence joins TRBV11-2 and TRBJ1-1; maybe TRBD1 (6 bases). In germline, CDR1 is SGHAT, CDR2 FQNNGV. V was shortened by 6 bases and J by 4 bases, with 15 bases between the two germline ends. The CDR3 is 14 residues long. The CDR3 loop reads CASRWGGGGTEAFF. CDR3 DNA sequence: TGTGCCAGCAGGTGGGGCGGAGGGGGCACTGAAGCTTTCTTT.

This clonotype was counted at least ten times. The chain recombines TRBV12-3 or TRBV12-4 with TRBJ1-1; D gene unclear. Trimming stripped 2 bases from V and 5 bases from J, with 6 bases between. The CDR3 runs to 12 residues. CDR3 DNA: TGTGCCAGCAGTTTATGGCCAACTGAAGCTTTCTTT. It translates to CASSLWPTEAFF.

This clonotype was observed at least ten times. V gene TRBV19 combines with J gene TRBJ2-7, with unresolved D. CDR3 size: 14 residues. CDR1 and CDR2 from the germline V gene are LNHDA and SQIVND (reference sequence). V shed 3 bases and J shed 2 bases, with 11 bases lying between them. CDR3 protein: CASSISRGTYEQYF. For the CDR3, the DNA is TGTGCCAGTAGTATTTCCCGCGGAACCTACGAGCAGTACTTC.

This clonotype was picked up a small number of times. The chain combines TRBV20-1 with TRBJ2-1; maybe TRBD2 (5 bases). V lost 3 bases and J lost 7, with 16 bases in between. Germline V CDR1 and CDR2: DFQATT, SNEGSKA (reference sequence). This CDR3 is built from 14 residues. This CDR3 is CSASGKVVGNEQFF. Here the CDR3 DNA reads TGCAGTGCTAGCGGGAAGGTTGTGGGAAATGAGCAGTTCTTC.

The chain joins TRBV29-1 to TRBJ2-5; D ambiguous. Between the trimmed V and J ends, which lost 2 bases and 7 bases, there was a span of 14 bases. This CDR3 spans 13 amino acids. Germline V gene lookup returns CDR1 SQVTM and CDR2 ANQGSEA. The CDR3 loop is CSVELGSSRTQYF. The CDR3 DNA sequence: TGCAGCGTTGAACTCGGCAGCTCAAGGACCCAGTACTTC.

This clonotype showed up many times. The chain is built from TRBV6-2 or TRBV6-3 and TRBJ2-1, with TRBD2 matching over 8 bases. The CDR3 spans 15 residues. The germline V gene encodes CDR1 MNHEY and CDR2 SVGEGT. J was trimmed by 3 bases and V by 7 bases; bases with no gene match: 8. CDR3 nucleotides: TGTGCCAGCACCAAAAGCGGGGGCGACTACAATGAGCAGTTCTTC. It specifies CASTKSGGDYNEQFF.

This clonotype was found a few times. The chain has TRBV9 and TRBJ2-7; 10 bases match TRBD1. V trimming: 0 bases; J trimming: 7 bases; junction bases outside the gene matches: 7. The germline V gene encodes CDR1 SGDLS and CDR2 YYNGEE. This CDR3 has 15 residues. The CDR3 here is CASSVGGQGDLEQYF. Here the CDR3 DNA reads TGTGCCAGCAGCGTAGGAGGACAGGGGGACCTGGAGCAGTACTTC.

This clonotype occurred many times. V and J are TRBV3-1 and TRBJ1-2; 8 bases fit TRBD1. This CDR3 has 18 amino acids. J lost 1 base, V lost 3 bases, and 13 bases had no gene match. Germline CDR1 reads LGHDT; CDR2 reads YNNKEL (reference sequence). The CDR3 coding sequence is TGTGCCAGCAGCCAGGACCGGGACAGGTCCCTCCTTAACTATGGCTACACCTTC. Amino acids: CASSQDRDRSLLNYGYTF.

At least ten counts were recorded for this clonotype. The chain links TRBV6-2 or TRBV6-3 to TRBJ1-5, with 7 bases matching TRBD1. The junction had 7 bases not matched to a gene; V was cut back by 6 bases and J by 2 bases. The CDR3 has 15 amino acids. Germline CDR1 is MNHEY and CDR2 is SVGEGT. DNA for the CDR3: TGTGCCAGCAGACCCTCAGGGGGGGGCAATCAGCCCCAGCATTTT. It specifies CASRPSGGGNQPQHF.

This clonotype was found many times. The gene calls are TRBV11-2 and TRBJ2-2; either TRBD1 or TRBD2 may supply D (5 bases each). This CDR3 region has 16 residues. Trimming shortened V by 3 bases and J by 6 bases, and 17 bases separated the two germline ends. Looked up from germline, CDR1 is SGHAT and CDR2 is FQNNGV. The CDR3 sequence is CASSFLKGPRSGELFF. The CDR3 region has the DNA TGTGCCAGCAGCTTTCTGAAGGGACCCCGGTCCGGGGAGCTGTTTTTT.

This clonotype turned up a few times. This chain connects TRBV7-9 to TRBJ1-3; tentatively, D is TRBD1 (6 bases). CDR1 SEHNR and CDR2 FQNEAQ come from the germline V gene (reference sequence). Trimming removed 10 bases from V and 0 bases from J, with 22 bases in between. CDR3 length: 17 amino acids. The CDR3 bases are TGTGCCACACACCTAGAACGGGACATGGCCTCTGGAAACACCATATATTTT. Translation: CATHLERDMASGNTIYF.

This clonotype was picked up many times. The V and J genes are TRBV29-1 and TRBJ2-5, with TRBD2 matching 10 bases. Trimming took 2 bases from V and 1 from J; bases not matched to a gene: 7. The germline V gene encodes CDR1 SQVTM and CDR2 ANQGSEA. This CDR3 has 16 amino acids. CDR3 DNA: TGCAGCGTTGAACCCTTTAGCGGGAGGCGCCAAGAGACCCAGTACTTC. Protein product: CSVEPFSGRRQETQYF.

This clonotype was counted many times. The chain joins TRBV7-9 to TRBJ2-4, with TRBD2 matching 12 bases. CDR1 SEHNR and CDR2 FQNEAQ come from the germline V gene (reference sequence). The trim removed 6 bases at V and 8 bases at J, leaving 8 bases unmatched. CDR3 length: 15 residues. CDR3 DNA sequence: TGTGCCAGCAGTCGACTAGCGGGAGAAGTAGACATTCAGTACTTC. It translates to CASSRLAGEVDIQYF.

The chain employs TRBV2 and TRBJ2-4, with 9 bases identical to TRBD2. After removal of 7 bases from V and 9 bases from J, the junction contained 13 bases not matched to a gene. This CDR3 is 15 amino acids long. CDR1 is SNHLY and CDR2 is FYNNEI in the germline V gene. The chain's CDR3 is CASTHIAGVEGIQYF. In DNA form, the CDR3 reads TGTGCCAGCACTCACATAGCGGGAGTGGAAGGCATTCAGTACTTC.

This clonotype appeared a few times. This sequence joins TRBV16 and TRBJ1-5; D uncertain. The CDR3 is made up of 14 amino acids. Trimming pared 0 bases from V and 4 bases from J, leaving 7 bases between. Looked up from germline, CDR1 is KGHSY and CDR2 is FQNENV. The CDR3 sequence: CASSQSGANQPQHF. CDR3 sequence (DNA): TGTGCCAGCAGCCAATCAGGTGCTAATCAGCCCCAGCATTTT.

At least ten counts were recorded for this clonotype. The J gene is TRBJ2-1, the V gene TRBV3-1, with TRBD2 identical over 9 bases. Germline CDR1 reads LGHDT; CDR2 reads YNNKEL (reference sequence). This CDR3 comprises 14 residues. V lost 1 base, J lost 10 bases, and 5 bases stayed unmatched. CDR3 residues: CASSQVSGSSEQFF. CDR3 nucleotides: TGTGCCAGCAGCCAAGTTAGCGGGAGTTCAGAGCAGTTCTTC.

The sample holds many counts of this clonotype. This rearrangement joins TRBV7-8 to TRBJ1-6, with D uncertain. The length of the CDR3 is 15 residues. CDR1 and CDR2 (germline): SGHVS, FQNEAQ. Trimming took 7 bases from V and 6 from J, leaving 16 bases between them. DNA for the CDR3: TGTGCCAGCACCTCTCGGCCGCGTGGTAATTCACCCCTCCACTTT. Encoded protein: CASTSRPRGNSPLHF.